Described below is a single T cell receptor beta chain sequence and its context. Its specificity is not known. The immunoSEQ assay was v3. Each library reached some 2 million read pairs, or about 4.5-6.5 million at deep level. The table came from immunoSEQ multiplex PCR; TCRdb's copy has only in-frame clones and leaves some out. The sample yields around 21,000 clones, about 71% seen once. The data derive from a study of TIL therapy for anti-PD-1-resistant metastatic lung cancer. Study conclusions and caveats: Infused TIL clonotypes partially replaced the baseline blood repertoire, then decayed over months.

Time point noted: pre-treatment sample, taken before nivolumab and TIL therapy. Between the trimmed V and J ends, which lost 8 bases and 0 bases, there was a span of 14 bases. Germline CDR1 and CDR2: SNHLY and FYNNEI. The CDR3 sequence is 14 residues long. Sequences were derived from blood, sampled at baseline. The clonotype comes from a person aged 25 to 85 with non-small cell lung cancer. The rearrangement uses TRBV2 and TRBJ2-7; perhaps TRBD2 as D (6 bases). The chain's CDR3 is CASAPGVGSYEQYF. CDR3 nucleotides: TGTGCCAGCGCGCCGGGGGTAGGCTCCTACGAGCAGTACTTC. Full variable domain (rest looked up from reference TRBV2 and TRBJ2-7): EPEVTQTPSHQVTQMGQEVILRCVPISNHLYFYWYRQILGQKVEFLVSFYNNEISEKSEIFDDQFSVERPDGSNFTLKIRSTKLEDSAMYFCASAPGVGSYEQYFGPGTRLTVT.